In this sample, the clone carrying this T cell receptor (beta chain) turned up a few times. The data were obtained in a study of patients and donors after allogeneic stem cell transplantation. MiXCR was run by TCRdb on the RT-PCR reads, yielding one entry per CDR3 protein. Altogether over 200,000 distinct CDR3 sequences are present, around 41% being singletons, with the ten largest covering 11%. The sequence derives from a human donor who was either an allogeneic HSCT recipient or a stem cell or donor lymphocyte infusion donor (not recorded which). It is not recorded whose cells these are; they may come from a transplant donor. Sequenced input: blood, either unsorted or a sorted T cell fraction (not recorded which).

The DNA for the CDR3 is TGTGCCAGCAGCTGGGGGGGCAACACAGATACGCAGTATTTT. Its translation: CASSWGGNTDTQYF. The V call is TRBV9, the J call TRBJ2-3, with a tentative D call TRBD2 (7 bases). From germline, CDR1 is SGDLS and CDR2 YYNGEE. The CDR3 is 14 amino acids. With 4 bases removed from V and 2 bases from J, the gap between germline ends came to 11 bases.